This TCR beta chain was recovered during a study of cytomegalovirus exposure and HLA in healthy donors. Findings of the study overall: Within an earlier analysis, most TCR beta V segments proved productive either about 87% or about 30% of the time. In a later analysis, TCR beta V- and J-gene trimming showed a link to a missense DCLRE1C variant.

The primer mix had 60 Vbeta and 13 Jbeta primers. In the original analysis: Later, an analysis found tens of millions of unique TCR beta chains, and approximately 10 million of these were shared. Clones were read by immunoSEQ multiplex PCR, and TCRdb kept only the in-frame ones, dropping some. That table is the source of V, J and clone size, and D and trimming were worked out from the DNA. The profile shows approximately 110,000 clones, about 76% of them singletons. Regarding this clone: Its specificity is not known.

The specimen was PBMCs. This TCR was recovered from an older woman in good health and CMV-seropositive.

The CDR3 DNA reads TGTGCCAGCAGCTTTTTAGGCGGGGACAGGGGGCGCAGCTACACCTTC. As protein: CASSFLGGDRGRSYTF. The chain employs TRBV5-4 and TRBJ1-2, with 12 positions matching TRBD1. After removal of 2 bases from V and 9 bases from J, the junction contained 11 bases not matched to a gene. CDR3 size: 16 residues. Germline lookup yields CDR1 SGHNT and CDR2 YYREEE (reference sequence).